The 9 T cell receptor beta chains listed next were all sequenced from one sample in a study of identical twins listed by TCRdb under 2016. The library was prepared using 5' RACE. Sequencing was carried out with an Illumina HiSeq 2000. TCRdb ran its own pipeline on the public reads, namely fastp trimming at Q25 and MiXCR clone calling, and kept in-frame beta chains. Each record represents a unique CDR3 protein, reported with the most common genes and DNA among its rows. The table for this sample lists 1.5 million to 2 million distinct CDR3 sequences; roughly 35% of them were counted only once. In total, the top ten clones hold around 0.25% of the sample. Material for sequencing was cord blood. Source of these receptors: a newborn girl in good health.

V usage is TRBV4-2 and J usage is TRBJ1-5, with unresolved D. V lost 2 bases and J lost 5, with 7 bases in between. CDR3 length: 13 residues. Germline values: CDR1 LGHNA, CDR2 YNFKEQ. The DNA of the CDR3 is TGTGCCAGCAGCCAATCTGTTGATCAGCCCCAGCATTTT. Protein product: CASSQSVDQPQHF.

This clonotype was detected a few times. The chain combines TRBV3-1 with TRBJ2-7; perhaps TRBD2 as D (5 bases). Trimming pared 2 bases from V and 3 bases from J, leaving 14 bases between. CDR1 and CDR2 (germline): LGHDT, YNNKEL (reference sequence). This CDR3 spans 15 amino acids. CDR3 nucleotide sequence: TGTGCCAGCAGCCAATGGAGCAGAGGGATCTACGAGCAGTACTTC. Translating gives CASSQWSRGIYEQYF.

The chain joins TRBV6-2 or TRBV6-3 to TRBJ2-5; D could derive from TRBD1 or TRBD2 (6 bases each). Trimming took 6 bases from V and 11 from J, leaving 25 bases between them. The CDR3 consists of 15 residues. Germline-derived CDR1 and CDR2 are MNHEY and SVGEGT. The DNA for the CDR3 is TGTGCCAGCAGCCAAGGGGGGACTTACTACAATGAGCAGTACTTC. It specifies CASSQGGTYYNEQYF.

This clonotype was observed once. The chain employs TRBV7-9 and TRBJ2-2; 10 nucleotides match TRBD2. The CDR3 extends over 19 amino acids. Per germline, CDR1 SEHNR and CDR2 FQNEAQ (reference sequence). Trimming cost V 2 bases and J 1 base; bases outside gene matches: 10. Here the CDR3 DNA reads TGTGCCAGCAGCTTACCTAGCGGGAGATTGTTCGTGAACACCGGGGAGCTGTTTTTT. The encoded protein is CASSLPSGRLFVNTGELFF.

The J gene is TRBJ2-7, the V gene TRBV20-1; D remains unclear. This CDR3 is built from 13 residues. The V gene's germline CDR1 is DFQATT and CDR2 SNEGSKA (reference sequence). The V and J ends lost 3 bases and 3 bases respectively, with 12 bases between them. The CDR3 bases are TGCAGTGCTAGCCGACACGGATACTACGAGCAGTACTTC. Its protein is CSASRHGYYEQYF.

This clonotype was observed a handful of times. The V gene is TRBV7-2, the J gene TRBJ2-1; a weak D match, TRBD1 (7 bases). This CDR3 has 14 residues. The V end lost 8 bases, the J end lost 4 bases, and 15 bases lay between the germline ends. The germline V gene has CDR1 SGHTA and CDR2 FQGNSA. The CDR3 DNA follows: TGTGCCAGCTTAGGAGGGGGCCGGTACAATGAGCAGTTCTTC. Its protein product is CASLGGGRYNEQFF.

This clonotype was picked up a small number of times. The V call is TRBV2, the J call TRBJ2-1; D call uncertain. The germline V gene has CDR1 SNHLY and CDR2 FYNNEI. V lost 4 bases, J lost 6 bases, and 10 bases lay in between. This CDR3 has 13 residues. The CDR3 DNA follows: TGTGCCAGCAGTGTTGATTGGGGCAATGAGCAGTTCTTC. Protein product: CASSVDWGNEQFF.

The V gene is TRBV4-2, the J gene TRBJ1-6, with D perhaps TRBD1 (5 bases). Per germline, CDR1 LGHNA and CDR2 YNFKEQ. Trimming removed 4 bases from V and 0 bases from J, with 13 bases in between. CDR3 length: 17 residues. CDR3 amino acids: CASSPGRQRSYNSPLHF. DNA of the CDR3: TGTGCCAGCAGCCCGGGACGCCAGCGCTCCTATAATTCACCCCTCCACTTT.

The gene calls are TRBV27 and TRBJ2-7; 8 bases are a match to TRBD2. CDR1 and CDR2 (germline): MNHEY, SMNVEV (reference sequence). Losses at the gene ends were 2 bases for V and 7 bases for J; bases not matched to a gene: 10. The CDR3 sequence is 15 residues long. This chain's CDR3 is CASSLMVAGTGEQYF. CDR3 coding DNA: TGTGCCAGCAGTTTAATGGTAGCGGGGACGGGGGAGCAGTACTTC.